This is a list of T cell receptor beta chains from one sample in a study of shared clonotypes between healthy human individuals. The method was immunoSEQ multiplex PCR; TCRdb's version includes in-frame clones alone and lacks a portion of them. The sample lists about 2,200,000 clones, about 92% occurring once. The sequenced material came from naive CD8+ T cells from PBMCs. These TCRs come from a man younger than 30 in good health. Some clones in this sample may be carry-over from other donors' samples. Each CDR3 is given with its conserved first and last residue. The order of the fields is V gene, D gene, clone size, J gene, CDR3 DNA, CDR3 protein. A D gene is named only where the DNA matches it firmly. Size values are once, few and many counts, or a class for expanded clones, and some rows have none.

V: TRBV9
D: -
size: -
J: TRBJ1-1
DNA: TGTGCCAGCAGCACTCAAGGACAGATAAACACTGAAGCTTTCTTT
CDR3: CASSTQGQINTEAFF

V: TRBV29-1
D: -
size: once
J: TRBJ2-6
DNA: TGCAGCGTTGACAGCAGTTCCTCTGGGGCCAACGTCCTGACTTTC
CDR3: CSVDSSSSGANVLTF

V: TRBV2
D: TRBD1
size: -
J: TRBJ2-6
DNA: TGTGCCAGCAGAGGACAGGGCTCCGGGGCCAACGTCCTGACTTTC
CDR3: CASRGQGSGANVLTF

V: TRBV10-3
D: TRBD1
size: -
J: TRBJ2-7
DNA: TGTGCCATCAGGAGTCTGACAGGGGACGAGCAGTACTTC
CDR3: CAIRSLTGDEQYF

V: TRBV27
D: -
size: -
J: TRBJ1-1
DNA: TGTGCCGGCAGTTTATTCCCTTACGGACAGGAAGCTTTCTTT
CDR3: CAGSLFPYGQEAFF

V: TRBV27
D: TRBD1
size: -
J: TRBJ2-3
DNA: TGTGCCAGCAGCTGGGACAGGGAGGCAGATACGCAGTATTTT
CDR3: CASSWDREADTQYF

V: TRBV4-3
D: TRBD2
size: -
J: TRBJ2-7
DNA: TGCGCCAGCAGCCAGGGACTTAGCGGGAGCTACGAGCAGTACTTC
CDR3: CASSQGLSGSYEQYF

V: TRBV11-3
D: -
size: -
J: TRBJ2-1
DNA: TGTGCCAGCAGCGGCCGAGACAGCTTATACAATGAGCAGTTCTTC
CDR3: CASSGRDSLYNEQFF

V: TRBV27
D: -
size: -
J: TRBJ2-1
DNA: TGTGCCAGCACTCCCGGCCTAGCGCCGTACAATGAGCAGTTCTTC
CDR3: CASTPGLAPYNEQFF

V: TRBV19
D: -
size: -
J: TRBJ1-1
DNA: TGTGCCAGTAGGGCGGACAGCGGAATGAACACTGAAGCTTTCTTT
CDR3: CASRADSGMNTEAFF

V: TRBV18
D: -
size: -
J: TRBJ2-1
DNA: TGTGCCAGCTCACCGTCAGGGTGGAATGAGCAGTTCTTC
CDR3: CASSPSGWNEQFF

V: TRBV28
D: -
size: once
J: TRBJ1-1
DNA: TGTGCCAGCAGTGAGGGACGGGCCGGGACTGAAGCTTTCTTT
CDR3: CASSEGRAGTEAFF

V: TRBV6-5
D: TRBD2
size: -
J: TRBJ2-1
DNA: TGTGCCAGCAGTTACTCGGCGGGAGAGAGTTGGAATGAGCAGTTCTTC
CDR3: CASSYSAGESWNEQFF

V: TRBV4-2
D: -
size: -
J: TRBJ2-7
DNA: TGTGCCAGCAGCTCAGGCCTGTTTAAGTACTTC
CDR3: CASSSGLFKYF

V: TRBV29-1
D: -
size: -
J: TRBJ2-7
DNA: TGCAGCGTTGACCTTGGGGACTCCTACGAGCAGTACTTC
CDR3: CSVDLGDSYEQYF

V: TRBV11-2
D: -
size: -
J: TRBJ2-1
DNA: TGTGCCAGCAGCTTAGAGTCGGCAGACAATGAGCAGTTCTTC
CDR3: CASSLESADNEQFF

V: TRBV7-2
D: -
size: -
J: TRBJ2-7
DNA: TGTGCCAGCAGCCCGCGTGGAGGGAGCTCCTACGAGCAGTACTTC
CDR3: CASSPRGGSSYEQYF

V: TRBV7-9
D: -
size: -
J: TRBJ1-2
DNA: TGTGCCAGCAGCTTAGCTCTGGGTTTGGATGGCTACACCTTC
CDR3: CASSLALGLDGYTF

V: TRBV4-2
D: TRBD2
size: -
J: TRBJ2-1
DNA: TGTGCCAGCAGCCAACGGGTAGCGGGAGGAAATGAGCAGTTCTTC
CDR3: CASSQRVAGGNEQFF

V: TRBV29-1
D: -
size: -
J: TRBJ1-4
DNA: TGCAGCGTTGAAGTACGGGGGGCTGGAGAAAAACTGTTTTTT
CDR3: CSVEVRGAGEKLFF